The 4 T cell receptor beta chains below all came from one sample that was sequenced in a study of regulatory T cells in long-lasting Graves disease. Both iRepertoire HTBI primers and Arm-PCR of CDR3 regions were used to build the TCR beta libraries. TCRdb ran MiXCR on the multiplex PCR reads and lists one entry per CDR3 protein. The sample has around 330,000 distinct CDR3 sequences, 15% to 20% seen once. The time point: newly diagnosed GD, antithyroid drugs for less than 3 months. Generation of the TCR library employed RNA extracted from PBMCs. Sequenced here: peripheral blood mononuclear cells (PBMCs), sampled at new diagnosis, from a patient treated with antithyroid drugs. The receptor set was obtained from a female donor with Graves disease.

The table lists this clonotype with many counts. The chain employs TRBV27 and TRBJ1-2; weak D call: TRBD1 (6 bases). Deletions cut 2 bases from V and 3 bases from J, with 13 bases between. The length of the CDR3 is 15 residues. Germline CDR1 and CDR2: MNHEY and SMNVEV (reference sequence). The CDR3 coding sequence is TGTGCCAGCAGTTTAATGGGACACCGCTACTATGGCTACACCTTC. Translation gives CASSLMGHRYYGYTF.

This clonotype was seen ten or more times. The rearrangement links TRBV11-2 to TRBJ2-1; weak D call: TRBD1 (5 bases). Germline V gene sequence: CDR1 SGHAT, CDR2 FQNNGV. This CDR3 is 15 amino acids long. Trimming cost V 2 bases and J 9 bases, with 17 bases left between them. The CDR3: CASSLTGPLSTEQFF. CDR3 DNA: TGTGCCAGCAGCTTAACAGGACCCTTATCCACTGAGCAGTTCTTC.

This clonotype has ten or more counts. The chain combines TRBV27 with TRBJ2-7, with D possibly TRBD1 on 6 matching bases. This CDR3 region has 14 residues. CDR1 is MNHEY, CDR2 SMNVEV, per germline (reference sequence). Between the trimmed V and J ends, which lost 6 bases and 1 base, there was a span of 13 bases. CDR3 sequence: CASRSGAGSYEQYF. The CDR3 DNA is TGTGCCAGCAGATCAGGGGCCGGGTCCTACGAGCAGTACTTC.

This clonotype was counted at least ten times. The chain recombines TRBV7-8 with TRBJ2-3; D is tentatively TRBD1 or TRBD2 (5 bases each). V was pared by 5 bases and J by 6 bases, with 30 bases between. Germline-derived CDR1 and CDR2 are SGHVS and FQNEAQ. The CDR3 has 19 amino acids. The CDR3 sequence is CASSPYLGARDAQRDTQYF. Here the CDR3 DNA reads TGTGCCAGCAGCCCATACCTCGGGGCCAGGGACGCCCAACGGGATACGCAGTATTTT.